These 21 T cell receptor beta chains came from one sample sequenced in a study of blood T cell repertoires in COVID-19. Repertoires were generated with immunoSEQ multiplex PCR, while TCRdb's copy carries only in-frame clones and drops some. The top ten hold around 4.5% of the sample, which has around 100,000 clones, about nine tenths seen once. Input material: peripheral blood. These receptors came from a woman over 75 with acute or convalescent COVID-19.

This chain connects TRBV7-2 to TRBJ2-7; 10 positions agree with TRBD1. The CDR3 has 15 amino acids. Losses at the gene ends were 5 bases for V and 4 bases for J; bases not matched to a gene: 8. The germline V gene has CDR1 SGHTA and CDR2 FQGNSA. The CDR3 DNA is TGTGCCAGCAGCAGAACCGGGACAGGGGAATACGAGCAGTACTTC. It specifies CASSRTGTGEYEQYF. Full variable domain (outside the CDR3, taken from reference TRBV7-2 and TRBJ2-7): GAGVSQSPSNKVTEKGKDVELRCDPISGHTALYWYRQSLGQGLEFLIYFQGNSAPDKSGLPSDRFSAERTGGSVSTLTIQRTQQEDSAVYLCASSRTGTGEYEQYFGPGTRLTVT.

The chain has TRBV7-6 and TRBJ1-2, with a possible D match to TRBD1 (5 bases). The CDR3 contains 12 residues. In germline, CDR1 is SGHVS, CDR2 FNYEAQ. V was cut by 7 bases and J by 6 bases, with 12 bases left in between. The CDR3 bases are TGTGCCAGCAACGATGGAGGGGATGGCTACACCTTC. Its translation is CASNDGGDGYTF.

The rearrangement links TRBV5-6 to TRBJ1-2; tentative D call: TRBD1 (6 bases). The CDR3 is made up of 14 amino acids. CDR1 is SGHDT, CDR2 YYEEEE, per germline. V lost 1 base and J lost 2, with 9 bases in between. CDR3 sequence reads: CASSLWGQNYGYTF. The CDR3 bases are TGTGCCAGCAGCTTGTGGGGGCAGAACTATGGCTACACCTTC.

This sequence joins TRBV10-3 and TRBJ1-5; D is ambiguous. Germline loops: CDR1 ENHRY, CDR2 SYGVKD. The CDR3 has 13 amino acids. The V end was cut by 3 bases, the J end by 0 bases, with 3 bases between. CDR3 bases: TGTGCCATCAGTGACAATAGCAATCAGCCCCAGCATTTT. Its translation is CAISDNSNQPQHF.

V is TRBV19 and J is TRBJ2-1, with 9 bases that match TRBD1. CDR3 size: 14 residues. Germline CDR1 and CDR2: LNHDA and SQIVND (reference sequence). V lost 6 bases and J lost 7; bases outside the gene matches: 7. The CDR3 spells CASRPDRGGNEQFF. The DNA for the CDR3 is TGTGCCAGTAGGCCGGACAGGGGTGGGAATGAGCAGTTCTTC.

V gene TRBV2 combines with J gene TRBJ1-6; D unclear. Germline V gene data show CDR1 as SNHLY and CDR2 as FYNNEI. Trimming removed 8 bases from V and 8 bases from J, with 16 bases in between. The CDR3 covers 14 residues. The CDR3 sequence: CASRVEGKDSPLHF. DNA of the CDR3: TGTGCCAGCCGGGTGGAGGGAAAAGATTCACCCCTCCACTTT.

The genes are TRBV7-6 and TRBJ1-1, with TRBD1 matching over 8 bases. V lost 4 bases and J lost 6; bases outside the gene matches: 10. The CDR3 consists of 15 residues. Germline CDR1 and CDR2: SGHVS and FNYEAQ. CDR3 protein: CASSSNGQGTSEAFF. In DNA form, the CDR3 reads TGTGCCAGCAGCTCTAACGGACAGGGAACTTCTGAAGCTTTCTTT. Full variable domain (missing parts from reference TRBV7-6 and TRBJ1-1): GAGVSQSPRYKVTKRGQDVALRCDPISGHVSLYWYRQALGQGPEFLTYFNYEAQQDKSGLPNDRFSAERPEGSISTLTIQRTEQRDSAMYRCASSSNGQGTSEAFFGQGTRLTVV.

The chain carries TRBV4-1 and TRBJ2-2; possibly TRBD2 for D (5 bases). CDR3 length: 14 amino acids. V lost 8 bases and J 1 base, leaving 11 bases between the germline ends. Germline V CDR1 and CDR2: MGHRA, YSYEKL. The CDR3 DNA reads TGCGCCAGCCAAACCGCGGGGAACACCGGGGAGCTGTTTTTT. Amino acids: CASQTAGNTGELFF.

The chain has TRBV30 and TRBJ1-3, with D uncertain. The CDR3 covers 19 residues. Trimming shortened V by 0 bases and J by 0 bases, and 21 bases separated the two germline ends. Germline V gene data show CDR1 as GTSNPN and CDR2 as SVGIG (reference sequence). The CDR3 bases are TGTGCCTGGAGTGTAGTGGGAGTCGTTTCGGATGACTCTGGAAACACCATATATTTT. Protein sequence: CAWSVVGVVSDDSGNTIYF.

On this clone itself: At one boundary the junction diverges from the germline segment, which might be a read error. The rearrangement uses TRBV7-7 and TRBJ1-4; 8 bases map to TRBD1. The CDR3 loop spans 15 amino acids. The germline gives CDR1 SSHAT, CDR2 FNYEAQ (reference sequence). Written as DNA, the CDR3 is TGTGCTAGCAGCGCAGGACAGGGCCCTCGTGAAAAACTGTTTTTT. Translation gives CASSAGQGPREKLFF.

The chain links TRBV29-1 to TRBJ1-5; 8 bases match TRBD1. Germline assignment: CDR1 SQVTM and CDR2 ANQGSEA. The CDR3 extends over 15 amino acids. The trim removed 5 bases at V and 6 bases at J, leaving 12 bases unmatched. This chain's CDR3 is CSVPGGRGHSQPQHF. The CDR3 nucleotides are TGCAGCGTTCCTGGAGGCAGGGGGCATAGTCAGCCCCAGCATTTT. Based on the CDR3 plus reference TRBV29-1 and TRBJ1-5, the full variable domain is SAVISQKPSRDICQRGTSLTIQCQVDSQVTMMFWYRQQPGQSLTLIATANQGSEATYESGFVIDKFPISRPNLTFSTLTVSNMSPEDSSIYLCSVPGGRGHSQPQHFGDGTRLSIL.

The J gene is TRBJ2-5, the V gene TRBV4-1, with 12 bases identical to TRBD2. Per the germline V gene, CDR1 is MGHRA and CDR2 is YSYEKL. After removal of 0 bases from V and 5 bases from J, the junction contained 4 bases not matched to a gene. This CDR3 comprises 16 residues. The DNA for the CDR3 is TGCGCCAGCAGCCAAGATACTAGCGGGGGGCAGGAGACCCAGTACTTC. Encoded protein: CASSQDTSGGQETQYF.

J is TRBJ1-1 and V is TRBV30; weak D call: TRBD1 (6 bases). Germline V CDR1 and CDR2: GTSNPN, SVGIG (reference sequence). The V end lost 2 bases, the J end lost 4 bases, and 11 bases lay between the germline ends. The CDR3 has 13 residues. CDR3 coding DNA: TGTGCCTGGAGTATTGACAGGACCACTGAAGCTTTCTTT. Its translation is CAWSIDRTTEAFF.

The gene calls are TRBV3-1 (or the pseudogene TRBV3-2) and TRBJ2-7; the match to TRBD2 covers 16 bases. The CDR3 runs 19 residues. V gave up 4 bases and J gave up 0 bases; unmatched junction bases: 9. The germline CDR1 and CDR2 sequences are LGHDT and YNNKEL (reference sequence). CDR3 DNA sequence: TGTGCCAGCAGCCGGACGGGACTAGCGGGGGGGAGGAGCTCCTACGAGCAGTACTTC. It specifies CASSRTGLAGGRSSYEQYF.

The genes are TRBV15 and TRBJ2-7, with 11 bases identical to TRBD1. V was clipped by 5 bases and J by 3 bases; unmatched bases: 3. Germline V CDR1 and CDR2: LNHNV, YYDKDF (reference sequence). The CDR3 length is 14 residues. The CDR3 DNA sequence: TGTGCCACCAGCGGAGGGACAGGGGGCTACGAGCAGTACTTC. It encodes CATSGGTGGYEQYF.

The V call is TRBV6-5, the J call TRBJ1-2; TRBD1 aligns across 8 bases. V trimming: 8 bases; J trimming: 8 bases; junction bases outside the gene matches: 13. Germline assignment: CDR1 MNHEY and CDR2 SVGAGI. The CDR3 has 14 residues. As DNA, the CDR3 is TGTGCCAGCGTTCTTCAACAGGGGGGAAGGGGCTACACCTTC. This translates into CASVLQQGGRGYTF.

This clone was observed a few times. The chain links TRBV5-1 to TRBJ2-3; 7 nucleotides align to TRBD1. This CDR3 is built from 15 residues. Germline-derived CDR1 and CDR2 are SGHRS and YFSETQ. V shed 4 bases and J 1 base; nucleotides not matched to a gene: 6. CDR3 loop: CASSNRDSRTDTQYF. The CDR3, as DNA: TGCGCCAGCAGCAACCGGGACAGCCGCACAGATACGCAGTATTTT.

This clone was counted between two and nine times. The chain combines TRBV2 with TRBJ2-7, with a possible D match to TRBD2 (6 bases). This CDR3 region has 13 residues. From germline, CDR1 is SNHLY and CDR2 FYNNEI. V was pared by 4 bases and J by 7 bases, with 14 bases between. The CDR3 nucleotides are TGTGCCAGCAGTGTCCGGGACTCGCGGGAGCAGTACTTC. Protein: CASSVRDSREQYF. Supplemented by reference TRBV2 and TRBJ2-7, the full variable domain reads EPEVTQTPSHQVTQMGQEVILRCVPISNHLYFYWYRQILGQKVEFLVSFYNNEISEKSEIFDDQFSVERPDGSNFTLKIRSTKLEDSAMYFCASSVRDSREQYFGPGTRLTVT.

The rearrangement joins TRBV2 to TRBJ2-2; D ambiguous. V lost 0 bases, J lost 2 bases, and 7 bases lay in between. Per germline, CDR1 SNHLY and CDR2 FYNNEI. CDR3 size: 15 residues. The chain's CDR3 is CASSEALINTGELFF. The CDR3 nucleotides read TGTGCCAGCAGTGAAGCCTTAATAAACACCGGGGAGCTGTTTTTT.

The chain carries TRBV7-2 and TRBJ2-7, with D perhaps TRBD1 (6 bases). The CDR3 has 15 amino acids. Trimming pared 3 bases from V and 0 bases from J, leaving 12 bases between. Germline CDR1 reads SGHTA; CDR2 reads FQGNSA. In DNA form, the CDR3 reads TGTGCCAGCAGCTTTAAGGGGGACGTCTCCTACGAGCAGTACTTC. This encodes CASSFKGDVSYEQYF. Supplemented by reference TRBV7-2 and TRBJ2-7, the full variable domain reads GAGVSQSPSNKVTEKGKDVELRCDPISGHTALYWYRQSLGQGLEFLIYFQGNSAPDKSGLPSDRFSAERTGGSVSTLTIQRTQQEDSAVYLCASSFKGDVSYEQYFGPGTRLTVT.

The chain uses TRBV4-1 and TRBJ2-7; 9 nucleotides match TRBD1. Trimming cost V 4 bases and J 2 bases; bases outside gene matches: 6. The CDR3 spans 15 residues. CDR1 is MGHRA and CDR2 is YSYEKL in the germline V gene. The DNA for the CDR3 is TGCGCCAGCAGCCGGGCCGGGACAGGGACCTACGAGCAGTACTTC. Its translation: CASSRAGTGTYEQYF.